The 22 T cell receptor beta chains below all came from one sample that was sequenced in a study of blood T cell repertoires in COVID-19. Here immunoSEQ multiplex PCR was the method, and the copy in TCRdb shows in-frame clones only, minus some. The sample shows tens of thousands of clones, over 75% of them seen only once. The material sequenced was peripheral blood. The receptors derive from a woman aged 55-69 years with acute or convalescent COVID-19.

This chain links TRBV5-6 with TRBJ2-7; 8 positions match TRBD2. The CDR3 length is 14 residues. Germline V gene sequence: CDR1 SGHDT, CDR2 YYEEEE. The V segment lost 4 bases and the J segment 0 bases; nucleotides outside the gene matches: 3. The CDR3 is CASSHGGGSYEQYF. The CDR3 bases are TGTGCCAGCAGCCACGGGGGGGGCTCCTACGAGCAGTACTTC.

This clone was counted once. V is TRBV5-6 and J is TRBJ2-7, with 12 bases lining up with TRBD2. Germline loops: CDR1 SGHDT, CDR2 YYEEEE. This CDR3 has 16 residues. The V and J ends lost 6 bases and 3 bases, in that order; junction bases with no gene match: 10. CDR3 nucleotides: TGTGCCAGCAACGTCAGACTAGCGGGGGCCCACTACGAGCAGTACTTC. This sequence encodes CASNVRLAGAHYEQYF.

The sample holds a few counts of this clone. The chain is built from TRBV6-5 and TRBJ2-7; tentatively, D is TRBD1 (6 bases). The length of the CDR3 is 11 residues. Per germline, CDR1 MNHEY and CDR2 SVGAGI. Trimming removed 6 bases from V and 5 bases from J, with 8 bases in between. CDR3 in DNA: TGTGCCAGCAGCCACAGGGACGAGCAGTACTTC. Its translation: CASSHRDEQYF.

The chain couples TRBV19 to TRBJ2-2; possibly TRBD1 for D (6 bases). Per the germline V gene, CDR1 is LNHDA and CDR2 is SQIVND (reference sequence). V shed 7 bases and J shed 4 bases, with 16 bases lying between them. The CDR3 loop spans 15 amino acids. In DNA form, the CDR3 reads TGTGCCAGTATAGCCAAGACAGGTACCACCGGGGAGCTGTTTTTT. Its protein product is CASIAKTGTTGELFF.

V and J are TRBV18 and TRBJ1-3, with a possible D match to TRBD1 (6 bases). CDR1 and CDR2 (germline): KGHSH, LQKENI. Trimming shortened V by 2 bases and J by 2 bases, and 13 bases separated the two germline ends. The CDR3 sequence is 16 residues long. The CDR3 DNA reads as TGTGCCAGCTCACCAGGCGCAGGGGCAACTGGAAACACCATATATTTT. This sequence encodes CASSPGAGATGNTIYF.

This clone turned up a few times. The chain combines TRBV21-1 with TRBJ1-1; the table's D call of TRBD1 was not tested on the DNA. TRBV21-1 is given as a pseudogene. The CDR3 sequence is 17 residues long. The chain's CDR3 is CAWEVREDRELLAEAFF. CDR3 bases: TGTGCCTGGGAGGTTCGTGAGGACAGGGAGCTCTTAGCTGAAGCTTTCTTT.

The rearrangement joins TRBV28 to TRBJ1-2; a weak D match, TRBD1 (5 bases). CDR1 and CDR2 (germline): MDHEN, SYDVKM. This CDR3 region has 14 residues. Trimming took off 2 bases at V and 7 bases at J, with 14 bases between the two ends. In DNA, the CDR3 is TGTGCCAGCAGTTTACCCGTGGGGGGTATTGGCTACACCTTC. This sequence encodes CASSLPVGGIGYTF.

This chain connects TRBV21-1 to TRBJ1-1. TRBV21-1 is shown as a pseudogene. CDR3 size: 15 residues. The CDR3 coding sequence is TGTGCCAGCAGCAAAGGTGCCTTTAGGAGCACTGAAGCTTTCTTT. The encoded protein is CASSKGAFRSTEAFF.

The chain has TRBV5-5 and TRBJ1-1; D might be TRBD1 (5 bases). V lost 5 bases to trimming and J lost 1 base, with 18 bases between them. Per germline, CDR1 SGHKS and CDR2 YYEKEE (reference sequence). This CDR3 region has 16 residues. CDR3 coding DNA: TGTGCCAGCAGTTCCATCGCGGGACTCCCGAACACTGAAGCTTTCTTT. Amino acid sequence: CASSSIAGLPNTEAFF.

The chain carries TRBV5-4 and TRBJ1-2; possibly TRBD1 for D (5 bases). There are 16 residues in the CDR3. The V end lost 0 bases, the J end lost 7 bases, and 19 bases lay between the germline ends. Germline values: CDR1 SGHNT, CDR2 YYREEE (reference sequence). CDR3 nucleotides: TGTGCCAGCAGCTTGGCGTTGTCAGCTGGGGCTATTGGCTACACCTTC. This translates into CASSLALSAGAIGYTF.

The chain carries TRBV5-6 and TRBJ2-7; 11 bases agree with TRBD2. The V gene's germline CDR1 is SGHDT and CDR2 YYEEEE. This CDR3 spans 15 amino acids. Losses at the gene ends were 4 bases for V and 6 bases for J; bases not matched to a gene: 9. The CDR3, as DNA: TGTGCCAGCAGCGAACCGACTAGCGGGAAGCTCGAGCAGTACTTC. Protein product: CASSEPTSGKLEQYF.

The chain joins TRBV11-2 to TRBJ1-1; weak D call: TRBD1 (6 bases). The CDR3 has 14 residues. The germline gives CDR1 SGHAT, CDR2 FQNNGV. V was pared by 4 bases and J by 6 bases, with 15 bases between. The CDR3 region is CASSSSDRRSEAFF. The CDR3 coding sequence is TGTGCCAGCAGCTCGTCAGACAGGCGTTCTGAAGCTTTCTTT.

The chain joins TRBV3-1 (or the pseudogene TRBV3-2) to TRBJ1-1; tentatively, D is TRBD1 (5 bases). Trimming took 5 bases from V and 4 from J, leaving 11 bases between them. This CDR3 region has 13 residues. In germline, CDR1 is LGHDT, CDR2 YNNKEL (reference sequence). The DNA for the CDR3 is TGTGCCAGCAGCGGAGGGGAGATCACTGAAGCTTTCTTT. Its protein product is CASSGGEITEAFF.

The V gene is TRBV6-6, the J gene TRBJ1-1, with D hard to call. Trimming took 6 bases from V and 5 from J, leaving 13 bases between them. The V gene's germline CDR1 is MNHNY and CDR2 SVGAGI (reference sequence). The CDR3 totals 13 residues. CDR3 sequence: CASSSQVRTEAFF. For the CDR3, the DNA is TGTGCCAGCAGCTCCCAGGTCCGTACTGAAGCTTTCTTT.

This clone appeared a single time. The V call is TRBV11-2, the J call TRBJ2-3, with D maybe TRBD2 (5 bases). The CDR3 loop spans 14 amino acids. CDR1 SGHAT and CDR2 FQNNGV come from the germline V gene. V gave up 5 bases and J gave up 2 bases, with 11 bases separating them. The DNA for the CDR3 is TGTGCCAGCAGCGTCGGACTTTTCACAGATACGCAGTATTTT. This encodes CASSVGLFTDTQYF.

The chain has TRBV7-9 and TRBJ1-1, with a possible D match to TRBD1 (6 bases). Trimming pared 5 bases from V and 1 base from J, leaving 17 bases between. From germline, CDR1 is SEHNR and CDR2 FQNEAQ (reference sequence). The CDR3 has 16 amino acids. The CDR3 loop reads CASSTTGLGWNTEAFF. The DNA for the CDR3 is TGTGCCAGCAGCACAACAGGGTTAGGGTGGAACACTGAAGCTTTCTTT.

V gene TRBV19 combines with J gene TRBJ2-1, with TRBD2 matching 10 bases. The germline CDR1 and CDR2 sequences are LNHDA and SQIVND (reference sequence). The CDR3 runs 15 residues. J lost 2 bases, V lost 3 bases, and 1 base had no gene match. CDR3 loop: CASSMSGRAYNEQFF. CDR3 DNA: TGTGCCAGTAGTATGAGCGGGAGGGCCTACAATGAGCAGTTCTTC.

The chain employs TRBV6-1 and TRBJ1-5; D unresolved. Trimming removed 0 bases at V and 7 bases at J, with 4 bases between. The germline CDR1 and CDR2 sequences are MNHNS and SASEGT. The CDR3 consists of 12 residues. Here the CDR3 reads CASSEARQPQHF. The DNA for the CDR3 is TGTGCCAGCAGTGAAGCGCGACAGCCCCAGCATTTT.

The genes are TRBV19 and TRBJ2-5, with a possible D match to TRBD1 (6 bases). V lost 4 bases, J lost 1 base, and 13 bases lay in between. The CDR3 is 15 residues long. Germline lookup yields CDR1 LNHDA and CDR2 SQIVND (reference sequence). The CDR3 here is CASSTTGQTQETQYF. CDR3 nucleotides: TGTGCCAGTAGTACAACCGGACAGACCCAAGAGACCCAGTACTTC.

This rearrangement joins TRBV7-8 to TRBJ1-1; TRBD1 matches at 7 bases. CDR1 and CDR2 from the germline V gene are SGHVS and FQNEAQ. V lost 2 bases, J lost 3 bases, and 0 bases stayed unmatched. The length of the CDR3 is 13 residues. The CDR3 coding sequence is TGTGCCAGCAGCTTACAGGGGGACACTGAAGCTTTCTTT. It encodes CASSLQGDTEAFF.

The table lists this clone with a few counts. The rearrangement links TRBV11-2 to TRBJ1-4; TRBD1 matches at 8 bases. V dropped 3 bases and J dropped 4; count of bases not matched to a gene: 4. The CDR3 totals 15 residues. Germline V lookup: CDR1 SGHAT, CDR2 FQNNGV. CDR3 in DNA: TGTGCCAGCAGCTTCGGGACAGGAATTAATGAAAAACTGTTTTTT. The encoded protein is CASSFGTGINEKLFF.

This clone was seen many times. Here the CDR3 reads CASSLRTGESPLHF. The CDR3 bases are TGTGCCAGCAGCCTCCGGACAGGGGAATCACCCCTCCACTTT. The chain couples TRBV6-5 to TRBJ1-6; TRBD1 aligns across 9 bases. This CDR3 is built from 14 residues. Germline CDR1 reads MNHEY; CDR2 reads SVGAGI. J gave up 10 bases and V 6 bases, and 7 bases lay outside the gene matches.